This T cell receptor beta chain was sequenced during a study of CXCR3-negative and CXCR3-positive naive CD8 T cells. Note on this clonotype: What it binds is unknown.

Findings and caveats of the study: More hydrophobic TRB CDR3s were found in CXCR3-positive naive cells than in CXCR3-negative naive cells.

This CDR3 region has 16 residues. Germline V gene lookup returns CDR1 SGDLS and CDR2 YYNGEE. 5' RACE that incorporated UMI labels was used to prepare the TRB cDNA libraries. Reprocessing the 5' RACE reads, TCRdb reports a single entry for every CDR3 protein and omits DNA. The sample table includes more than 100,000 distinct CDR3 sequences. This sequence originates from a human donor in good health. Some clones in this sample may be carry-over from other donors' samples. This sequence joins TRBV9 and TRBJ2-6. Sample: naive CXCR3+ CD8+ T cells from blood. As to subset: CD45RO-CCR7+CD27+CD95- naive CD8+ T cells expressing CXCR3 (TNR3+). CDR3 loop: CASSGRRASGANVLTF.